Listed below are T cell receptor beta chains from one sample, sequenced in a study of CD8 T cells in ankylosing spondylitis. One entry per CDR3 protein, called by TCRdb with MiXCR from the 5' RACE reads. The sample carries around 150,000 distinct CDR3 sequences, 6% to 8% recorded once. The source material was blood, either unsorted or a sorted T cell fraction (not recorded which). The receptors originated from a female donor with ankylosing spondylitis or in good health (not recorded which). CDR3s include the opening cysteine and the closing phenylalanine or tryptophan. A D gene is named only where the DNA matches it firmly. The size field is filled for only some rows; it gives once, few, many or a size class.

size: few; V: TRBV29-1; D: NA; J: TRBJ2-3; DNA: TGCAGCGTTGTAGGGGGGGCCACAGATACGCAGTATTTT; CDR3: CSVVGGATDTQYF
size: many; V: TRBV20-1; D: NA; J: TRBJ1-5; DNA: TGCAGTGCTAGGGACAGCTATAGCAATCAGCCCCAGCATTTT; CDR3: CSARDSYSNQPQHF
size: many; V: TRBV10-3; D: TRBD1; J: TRBJ2-1; DNA: TGTGCCATCAGTGAGCCGACCGGACAGGGGGAGTTCTTC; CDR3: CAISEPTGQGEFF
size: many; V: TRBV27; D: NA; J: TRBJ1-2; DNA: TGTGCCAGCAGCCGGGACGGTCAATTGGGCTACACCTTC; CDR3: CASSRDGQLGYTF
size: NA; V: TRBV11-2; D: NA; J: TRBJ2-7; DNA: TGTGCCAGCAGTCCGGGAAGACGCTACGAGCAGTACTTC; CDR3: CASSPGRRYEQYF
size: many; V: TRBV12-3/TRBV12-4; D: TRBD1; J: TRBJ2-1; DNA: TGTGCCAGCAGCGCGGACAGGTCCGGGGCCCTGGGGTTCTTC; CDR3: CASSADRSGALGFF
size: many; V: TRBV7-9; D: TRBD1; J: TRBJ1-3; DNA: TGTGCCAGCAGCTTAAGACAGGGGACTGGAAACACCATATATTTT; CDR3: CASSLRQGTGNTIYF
size: many; V: TRBV6-1; D: NA; J: TRBJ2-1; DNA: TGTGCCAGCACCGTAAACAGGGAATCTGAGCAGTTCTTC; CDR3: CASTVNRESEQFF
size: many; V: TRBV12-3/TRBV12-4; D: TRBD1; J: TRBJ2-1; DNA: TGTGCCAGCAGGTACAGGGGGCAATACAATGAGCAGTTCTTC; CDR3: CASRYRGQYNEQFF
size: few; V: TRBV3-1; D: NA; J: TRBJ2-2; DNA: TGTGCCAGCAGCCAAAGTGAGAAGATCAACACCGGGGAGCTGTTTTTT; CDR3: CASSQSEKINTGELFF
size: many; V: TRBV15; D: NA; J: TRBJ1-1; DNA: TGTGCCACCAGCAGAGCCATGACAGGAGGGCTTCCTGAAGCTTTCTTT; CDR3: CATSRAMTGGLPEAFF
size: many; V: TRBV18; D: NA; J: TRBJ1-2; DNA: TGTGCCAGCTCACCACCGCAAGGGTTCGATGGCTACACCTTC; CDR3: CASSPPQGFDGYTF
size: many; V: TRBV4-2; D: NA; J: TRBJ2-2; DNA: TGTGCCAGCAGCCAAGAGGTGGGGGCCACGAACACCGGGGAGCTGTTTTTT; CDR3: CASSQEVGATNTGELFF
size: few; V: TRBV2; D: NA; J: TRBJ2-2; DNA: TGTGCCAGCAGGCCAACTAGCACCGGGGAGCTGTTTTTT; CDR3: CASRPTSTGELFF
size: many; V: TRBV6-5; D: TRBD1; J: TRBJ1-1; DNA: TGTGCCAGCAGTTACTTATGGACAGGGGGCGAGGCTTTCTTT; CDR3: CASSYLWTGGEAFF
size: few; V: TRBV18; D: NA; J: TRBJ2-1; DNA: TGTGCCAGCTTAAACACGGCGGTGGGTGGCAATGAGCAGTTCTTC; CDR3: CASLNTAVGGNEQFF
size: many; V: TRBV12-3/TRBV12-4; D: TRBD1; J: TRBJ2-3; DNA: TGTGCCAGCAGCCGCAGGGGGCTACCCACAGATACGCAGTATTTT; CDR3: CASSRRGLPTDTQYF
size: many; V: TRBV10-3; D: NA; J: TRBJ2-2; DNA: TGTGCCATCAGCAAGTACAGGGAAGGGGACACCGGGGAGCTGTTTTTT; CDR3: CAISKYREGDTGELFF
size: few; V: TRBV7-9; D: NA; J: TRBJ2-3; DNA: TGTGCCAGCAGCTTAGCGGCCGGTCACACAGATACGCAGTATTTT; CDR3: CASSLAAGHTDTQYF
size: many; V: TRBV27; D: TRBD1; J: TRBJ1-1; DNA: TGTGCCAGCAGTTCAACAGGGGGCCACACTGAAGCTTTCTTT; CDR3: CASSSTGGHTEAFF
size: many; V: TRBV20-1; D: TRBD2; J: TRBJ2-3; DNA: TGCAGTGCTAGATGGCTAGCGGGGGCGGATACGCAGTATTTT; CDR3: CSARWLAGADTQYF
size: many; V: TRBV20-1; D: TRBD1; J: TRBJ2-3; DNA: TGCAGTGATAGGGACAGCTTCACAGATACGCAGTATTTT; CDR3: CSDRDSFTDTQYF
size: many; V: TRBV20-1; D: NA; J: TRBJ1-2; DNA: TGCAGTGCTAGATGGCTGGGGGGATTTGAGGGTGGCTACACCTTC; CDR3: CSARWLGGFEGGYTF
size: many; V: TRBV5-1; D: TRBD2; J: TRBJ2-3; DNA: TGCGCCAGCAGCCCCGGACTAGCGGGAGACACAGATACGCAGTATTTT; CDR3: CASSPGLAGDTDTQYF
size: many; V: TRBV5-5; D: NA; J: TRBJ2-5; DNA: TGTGCCAGCAGCTCGACTGAAGAGACCCAGTACTTC; CDR3: CASSSTEETQYF
size: few; V: TRBV11-2; D: NA; J: TRBJ2-1; DNA: TGTGCCAGCAGCTTAGATCGGGTCAACAATGAGCAGTTCTTC; CDR3: CASSLDRVNNEQFF
size: few; V: TRBV27; D: TRBD1; J: TRBJ1-6; DNA: TGTGCCAGCAGTCCCCGAGGACAGGCTCTCCGCTCCTATAATTCACCCCTCCACTTT; CDR3: CASSPRGQALRSYNSPLHF
size: many; V: TRBV2; D: TRBD1; J: TRBJ1-6; DNA: TGTGCCAGCAGTTCCTCGACAGGGGGCAATTCACCCCTCCACTTT; CDR3: CASSSSTGGNSPLHF
size: many; V: TRBV5-1; D: NA; J: TRBJ2-2; DNA: TGCGCCAGCAGCTGGACGGTGGTGTCGGCCGGGGAGCTGTTTTTT; CDR3: CASSWTVVSAGELFF
size: many; V: TRBV5-1; D: TRBD2; J: TRBJ2-5; DNA: TGCGCCAGCAGTCCGAAGACTAGCCTACAAGAGACCCAGTACTTC; CDR3: CASSPKTSLQETQYF
size: many; V: TRBV6-2/TRBV6-3; D: TRBD1; J: TRBJ2-2; DNA: TGTGCCAGCAGTTACAGGGGGACAGGGAATAACGGGGAGCTGTTTTTT; CDR3: CASSYRGTGNNGELFF
size: many; V: TRBV7-9; D: TRBD2; J: TRBJ2-3; DNA: TGTGCCAGCAGCACCAGGACTAGCGGTCGCACAGATACGCAGTATTTT; CDR3: CASSTRTSGRTDTQYF
size: many; V: TRBV4-2; D: TRBD1; J: TRBJ1-5; DNA: TGTGCCAGCAGCCGGACAGGGCGGGGGCAAAGCAATCAGCCCCAGCATTTT; CDR3: CASSRTGRGQSNQPQHF